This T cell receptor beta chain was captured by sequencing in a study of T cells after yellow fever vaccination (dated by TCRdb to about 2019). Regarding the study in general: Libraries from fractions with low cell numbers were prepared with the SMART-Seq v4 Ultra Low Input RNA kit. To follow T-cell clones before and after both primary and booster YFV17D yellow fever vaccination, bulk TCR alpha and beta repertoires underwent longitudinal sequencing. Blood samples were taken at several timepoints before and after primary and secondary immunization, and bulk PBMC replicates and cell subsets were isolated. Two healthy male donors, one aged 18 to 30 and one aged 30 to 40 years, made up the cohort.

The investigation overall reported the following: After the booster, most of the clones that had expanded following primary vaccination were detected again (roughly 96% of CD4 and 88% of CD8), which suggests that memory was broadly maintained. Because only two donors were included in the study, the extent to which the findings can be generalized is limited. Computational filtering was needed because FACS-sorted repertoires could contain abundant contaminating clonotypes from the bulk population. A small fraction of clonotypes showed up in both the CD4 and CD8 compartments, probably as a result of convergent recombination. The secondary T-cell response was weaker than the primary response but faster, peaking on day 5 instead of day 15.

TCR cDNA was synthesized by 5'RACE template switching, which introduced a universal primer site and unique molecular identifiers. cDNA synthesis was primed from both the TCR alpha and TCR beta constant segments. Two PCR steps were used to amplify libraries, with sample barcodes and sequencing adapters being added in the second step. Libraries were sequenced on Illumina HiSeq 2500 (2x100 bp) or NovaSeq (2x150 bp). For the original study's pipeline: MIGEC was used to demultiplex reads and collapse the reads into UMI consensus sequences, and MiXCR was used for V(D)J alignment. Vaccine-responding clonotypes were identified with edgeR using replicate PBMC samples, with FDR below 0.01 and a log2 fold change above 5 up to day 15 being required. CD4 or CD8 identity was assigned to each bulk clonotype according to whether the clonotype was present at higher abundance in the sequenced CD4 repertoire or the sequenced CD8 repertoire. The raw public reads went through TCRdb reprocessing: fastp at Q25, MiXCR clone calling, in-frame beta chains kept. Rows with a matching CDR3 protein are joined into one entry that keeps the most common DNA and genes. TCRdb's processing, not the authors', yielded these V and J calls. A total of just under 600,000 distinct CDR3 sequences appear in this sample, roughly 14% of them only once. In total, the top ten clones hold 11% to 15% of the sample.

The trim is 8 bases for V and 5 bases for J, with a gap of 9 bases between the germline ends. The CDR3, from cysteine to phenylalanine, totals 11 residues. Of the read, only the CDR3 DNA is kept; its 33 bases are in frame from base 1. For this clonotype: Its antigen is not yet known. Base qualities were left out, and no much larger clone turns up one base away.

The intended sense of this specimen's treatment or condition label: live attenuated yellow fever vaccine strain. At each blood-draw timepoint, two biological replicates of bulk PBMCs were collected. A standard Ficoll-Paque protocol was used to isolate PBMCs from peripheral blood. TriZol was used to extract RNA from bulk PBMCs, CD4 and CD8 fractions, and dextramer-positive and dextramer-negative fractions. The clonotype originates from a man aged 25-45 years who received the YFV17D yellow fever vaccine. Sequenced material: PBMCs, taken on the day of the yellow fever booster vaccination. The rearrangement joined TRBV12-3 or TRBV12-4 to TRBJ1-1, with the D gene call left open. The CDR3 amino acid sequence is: CASWVGTEAFF. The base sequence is TGTGCCAGCTGGGTTGGGACTGAAGCTTTCTTT.